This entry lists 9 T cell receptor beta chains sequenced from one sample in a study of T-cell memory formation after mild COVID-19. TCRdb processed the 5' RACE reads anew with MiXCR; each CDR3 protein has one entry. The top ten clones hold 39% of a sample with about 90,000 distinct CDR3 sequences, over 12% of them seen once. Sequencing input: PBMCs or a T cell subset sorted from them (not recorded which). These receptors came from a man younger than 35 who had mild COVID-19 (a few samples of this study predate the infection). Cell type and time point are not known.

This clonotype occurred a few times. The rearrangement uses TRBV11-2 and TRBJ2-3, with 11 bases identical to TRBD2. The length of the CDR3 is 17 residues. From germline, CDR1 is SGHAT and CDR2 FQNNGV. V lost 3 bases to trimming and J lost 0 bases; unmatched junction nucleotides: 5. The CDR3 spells CASSFRTSGSSTDTQYF. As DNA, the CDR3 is TGTGCCAGCAGCTTCCGGACTAGCGGGTCTAGCACAGATACGCAGTATTTT. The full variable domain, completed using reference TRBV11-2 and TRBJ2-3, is EAGVAQSPRYKIIEKRQSVAFWCNPISGHATLYWYQQILGQGPKLLIQFQNNGVVDDSQLPKDRFSAERLKGVDSTLKIQPAKLEDSAVYLCASSFRTSGSSTDTQYFGPGTRLTVL.

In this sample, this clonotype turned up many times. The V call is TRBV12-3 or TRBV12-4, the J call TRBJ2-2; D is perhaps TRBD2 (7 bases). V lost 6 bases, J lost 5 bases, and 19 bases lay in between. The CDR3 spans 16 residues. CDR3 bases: TGTGCCAGCAGCCAGAACCCTAGGGGGGGAACCGGGGAGCTGTTTTTT. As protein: CASSQNPRGGTGELFF.

The CDR3, as DNA: TGTGCCATCAGTCGACCGGGATCTAAGGATTCACCCCTCCACTTT. This gives the protein CAISRPGSKDSPLHF. The gene calls are TRBV10-3 and TRBJ1-6; D uncertain. There are 15 residues in the CDR3. V dropped 5 bases and J dropped 8 bases, with 16 bases sitting between them. Germline V gene lookup returns CDR1 ENHRY and CDR2 SYGVKD.

This chain's CDR3 is CASSLHREDGYTF. For the CDR3, the DNA is TGCGCCAGCAGCTTGCACAGAGAGGATGGCTACACCTTC. V usage is TRBV5-1 and J usage is TRBJ1-2; D is unresolved. The CDR3 loop spans 13 amino acids. V lost 1 base and J 6 bases, leaving 10 bases between the germline ends. Germline-derived CDR1 and CDR2 are SGHRS and YFSETQ.

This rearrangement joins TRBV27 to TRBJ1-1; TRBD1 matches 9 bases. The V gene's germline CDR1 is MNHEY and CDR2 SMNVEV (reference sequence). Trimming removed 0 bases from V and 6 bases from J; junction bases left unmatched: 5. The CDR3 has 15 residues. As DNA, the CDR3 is TGTGCCAGCAGTTTATCAGGGACAGGGAGGGCTGAAGCTTTCTTT. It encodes CASSLSGTGRAEAFF.

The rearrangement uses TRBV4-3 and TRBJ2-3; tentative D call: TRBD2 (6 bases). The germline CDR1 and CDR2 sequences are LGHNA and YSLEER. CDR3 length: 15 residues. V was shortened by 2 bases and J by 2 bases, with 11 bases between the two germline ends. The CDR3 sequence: CASSQPAGHTDTQYF. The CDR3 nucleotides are TGCGCCAGCAGCCAACCAGCGGGCCACACAGATACGCAGTATTTT.

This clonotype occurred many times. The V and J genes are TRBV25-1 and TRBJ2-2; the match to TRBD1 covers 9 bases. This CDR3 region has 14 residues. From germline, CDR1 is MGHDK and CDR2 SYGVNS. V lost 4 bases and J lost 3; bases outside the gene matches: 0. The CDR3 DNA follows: TGTGCCAGCAGTGGGACAGGGGACACCGGGGAGCTGTTTTTT. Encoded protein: CASSGTGDTGELFF.

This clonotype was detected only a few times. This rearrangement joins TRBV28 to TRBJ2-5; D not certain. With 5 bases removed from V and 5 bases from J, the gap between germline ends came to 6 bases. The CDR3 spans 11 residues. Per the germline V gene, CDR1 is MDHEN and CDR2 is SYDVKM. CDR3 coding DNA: TGTGCCAGCAGTGGTGGGGAGACCCAGTACTTC. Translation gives CASSGGETQYF.

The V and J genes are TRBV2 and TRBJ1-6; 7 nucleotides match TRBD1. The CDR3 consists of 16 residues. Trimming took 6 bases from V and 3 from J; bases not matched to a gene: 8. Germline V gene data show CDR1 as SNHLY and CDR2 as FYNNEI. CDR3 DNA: TGTGCCAGCAGGGCGAGGGGGCAGAACTATAATTCACCCCTCCACTTT. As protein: CASRARGQNYNSPLHF.